These 21 T cell receptor beta chains share one sample of origin, sequenced in a study of T cell changes during pregnancy in multiple sclerosis. Sequenced by immunoSEQ multiplex PCR; TCRdb stores in-frame clones only, minus some. The table shows around 66,000 clones, with about nine tenths occurring only once. The material was peripheral blood, obtained in the third trimester of pregnancy. The receptors were sampled from a female donor in good health, enrolled as a control in a pregnancy study.

This clone was seen a single time. J is TRBJ2-2 and V is TRBV2; 8 bases agree with TRBD2. Germline V gene sequence: CDR1 SNHLY, CDR2 FYNNEI. This CDR3 contains 15 residues. The ends lost 4 bases at V and 1 base at J; junction bases unmatched: 2. The CDR3 bases are TGTGCCAGCAGTGGGAGCGGGGGGAACACCGGGGAGCTGTTTTTT. Translation gives CASSGSGGNTGELFF.

This clone was observed a few times. This chain connects TRBV29-1 to TRBJ2-2; D unresolved. Germline V gene data show CDR1 as SQVTM and CDR2 as ANQGSEA. The CDR3 totals 12 residues. V gave up 4 bases and J gave up 4 bases, with 7 bases separating them. The CDR3 reads CSVAWPTGELFF. Written as DNA, the CDR3 is TGCAGCGTTGCATGGCCCACCGGGGAGCTGTTTTTT.

The V call is TRBV9, the J call TRBJ1-4; 8 positions agree with TRBD1. Looked up from germline, CDR1 is SGDLS and CDR2 is YYNGEE. The CDR3 sequence is 15 residues long. The J segment lost 3 bases and the V segment lost 4 bases, leaving 5 bases of the junction unmatched. The CDR3 DNA is TGTGCCAGCAGCCCCGGACAGGGTCCTAATGAAAAACTGTTTTTT. This sequence encodes CASSPGQGPNEKLFF. Supplemented by reference TRBV9 and TRBJ1-4, the full variable domain reads DSGVTQTPKHLITATGQRVTLRCSPRSGDLSVYWYQQSLDQGLQFLIQYYNGEERAKGNILERFSAQQFPDLHSELNLSSLELGDSALYFCASSPGQGPNEKLFFGSGTQLSVL.

The chain joins TRBV5-1 to TRBJ2-5, with 9 bases aligning to TRBD2. The germline CDR1 and CDR2 sequences are SGHRS and YFSETQ. With 2 bases clipped from V and 1 base from J, the junction kept 3 bases outside the gene matches. This CDR3 is built from 15 residues. The CDR3 loop reads CASSFELAGQETQYF. The CDR3 DNA is TGCGCCAGCAGCTTCGAACTAGCGGGCCAAGAGACCCAGTACTTC.

This clone was detected only once. The genes are TRBV2 and TRBJ1-1, with D possibly matching TRBD1 (5 bases). The length of the CDR3 is 14 residues. The V gene's germline CDR1 is SNHLY and CDR2 FYNNEI. V was pared by 4 bases and J by 6 bases, with 15 bases between. The CDR3: CASSVGGGLAEAFF. The CDR3 DNA reads TGTGCCAGCAGTGTCGGTGGGGGACTAGCTGAAGCTTTCTTT.

The rearrangement links TRBV20-1 to TRBJ2-5; D possibly corresponds to TRBD2 (6 bases). Looked up from germline, CDR1 is DFQATT and CDR2 is SNEGSKA (reference sequence). Trimming removed 6 bases at V and 5 bases at J, with 10 bases between. The CDR3 is 11 residues long. CDR3 loop: CSAEGGETQYF. The CDR3 coding sequence is TGCAGTGCGGAGGGTGGTGAGACCCAGTACTTC.

This clone was detected only once. This chain connects TRBV7-2 to TRBJ2-1; 7 bases fit TRBD1. V was clipped by 0 bases and J by 2 bases; unmatched bases: 4. The CDR3 is 16 amino acids. Germline CDR1 and CDR2: SGHTA and FQGNSA. CDR3: CASSLAGTVTYNEQFF. The CDR3 DNA is TGTGCCAGCAGCTTAGCGGGGACAGTTACCTACAATGAGCAGTTCTTC.

This chain links TRBV5-4 with TRBJ2-1, with a possible D match to TRBD2 (5 bases). The CDR3 is made up of 15 amino acids. Germline CDR1 and CDR2: SGHNT and YYREEE (reference sequence). V lost 1 base to trimming and J lost 4 bases, with 12 bases between them. CDR3 sequence: CASSLIAGGYNEQFF. Here the CDR3 DNA reads TGTGCCAGCAGCTTGATTGCCGGAGGATACAATGAGCAGTTCTTC.

The V gene is TRBV7-6, the J gene TRBJ1-5; D perhaps matches TRBD1 (5 bases). V shed 5 bases and J shed 1 base, with 12 bases lying between them. This CDR3 region has 15 residues. Germline lookup yields CDR1 SGHVS and CDR2 FNYEAQ. CDR3 sequence: CASSLQSGSNQPQHF. The DNA for the CDR3 is TGTGCCAGCAGCCTCCAGTCAGGGAGCAATCAGCCCCAGCATTTT.

This chain connects TRBV9 to TRBJ1-2; 7 nucleotides agree with TRBD1. Germline lookup yields CDR1 SGDLS and CDR2 YYNGEE. The trim removed 0 bases at V and 6 bases at J, leaving 5 bases unmatched. CDR3 length: 14 residues. This chain's CDR3 is CASSVGVTGDGYTF. Written as DNA, the CDR3 is TGTGCCAGCAGCGTAGGAGTAACAGGGGATGGCTACACCTTC. Full variable domain (rest looked up from reference TRBV9 and TRBJ1-2): DSGVTQTPKHLITATGQRVTLRCSPRSGDLSVYWYQQSLDQGLQFLIQYYNGEERAKGNILERFSAQQFPDLHSELNLSSLELGDSALYFCASSVGVTGDGYTFGSGTRLTVV.

The chain uses TRBV7-2 and TRBJ1-1; TRBD1 aligns across 9 bases. Germline values: CDR1 SGHTA, CDR2 FQGNSA. V trimming: 4 bases; J trimming: 2 bases; junction bases outside the gene matches: 8. CDR3 length: 16 amino acids. The CDR3 DNA follows: TGTGCCAGCAGCTCCAACAGGGGGCTGATTAACACTGAAGCTTTCTTT. Protein sequence: CASSSNRGLINTEAFF.

This chain connects TRBV28 to TRBJ2-7; TRBD2 aligns across 11 bases. The junction had 3 bases not matched to a gene; V was cut back by 1 base and J by 1 base. CDR3 size: 16 residues. Germline values: CDR1 MDHEN, CDR2 SYDVKM. This CDR3 reads CASSLLGTSGSYEQYF. CDR3 coding DNA: TGTGCCAGCAGTTTATTGGGGACTAGCGGATCCTACGAGCAGTACTTC.

The genes are TRBV7-3 and TRBJ1-5, with TRBD1 as a possible D gene (5 bases). Germline CDR1 is SGHTA and CDR2 is FQGTGA. The CDR3 loop spans 14 amino acids. V was shortened by 2 bases and J by 2 bases, with 7 bases between the two germline ends. Here the CDR3 DNA reads TGTGCCAGCAGCTTACCACAGGGCAATCAGCCCCAGCATTTT. The encoded protein is CASSLPQGNQPQHF. The full variable domain, its missing parts supplied by reference TRBV7-3 and TRBJ1-5, is GAGVSQTPSNKVTEKGKYVELRCDPISGHTALYWYRQSLGQGPEFLIYFQGTGAADDSGLPNDRFFAVRPEGSVSTLKIQRTERGDSAVYLCASSLPQGNQPQHFGDGTRLSIL.

The V gene is TRBV19, the J gene TRBJ1-3; maybe TRBD1 (6 bases). The length of the CDR3 is 16 residues. The V and J ends lost 6 bases and 2 bases respectively, with 17 bases between them. Germline-derived CDR1 and CDR2 are LNHDA and SQIVND (reference sequence). The CDR3 loop reads CASSPRLGTTGNTIYF. The CDR3 DNA is TGTGCCAGTAGCCCCCGACTCGGGACAACTGGAAACACCATATATTTT.

The V gene is TRBV9, the J gene TRBJ2-3; weak D call: TRBD2 (6 bases). Trimming pared 0 bases from V and 0 bases from J, leaving 14 bases between. Per germline, CDR1 SGDLS and CDR2 YYNGEE. This CDR3 has 17 residues. This chain's CDR3 is CASSVVGGLTSTDTQYF. CDR3 DNA: TGTGCCAGCAGCGTAGTTGGCGGACTAACTAGCACAGATACGCAGTATTTT.

The V gene is TRBV28, the J gene TRBJ2-5; 9 positions match TRBD1. CDR1 is MDHEN, CDR2 SYDVKM, per germline. The trim removed 5 bases at V and 3 bases at J, leaving 10 bases unmatched. This CDR3 spans 16 amino acids. The DNA for the CDR3 is TGTGCCAGCAGTCCGTGGACAGGGGCAAGGAAAGAGACCCAGTACTTC. It codes for CASSPWTGARKETQYF.

The rearrangement links TRBV7-3 to TRBJ2-6, with a weak D call TRBD1 (5 bases). The V end lost 4 bases, the J end lost 4 bases, and 11 bases lay between the germline ends. Germline-derived CDR1 and CDR2 are SGHTA and FQGTGA. This CDR3 is built from 15 residues. CDR3 residues: CASSSGNSGANVLTF. Here the CDR3 DNA reads TGTGCCAGCAGCTCAGGGAATTCAGGGGCCAACGTCCTGACTTTC.

This rearrangement joins TRBV15 to TRBJ1-5; a weak D match, TRBD1 (5 bases). With 3 bases removed from V and 2 bases from J, the gap between germline ends came to 11 bases. Looked up from germline, CDR1 is LNHNV and CDR2 is YYDKDF (reference sequence). The CDR3 consists of 15 residues. The CDR3 protein is CATSRVPGGNQPQHF. In DNA, the CDR3 is TGTGCCACCAGCAGGGTCCCGGGGGGCAATCAGCCCCAGCATTTT.

CDR3 amino acids: CASSSLTGIDEQYF. The CDR3 DNA reads TGTGCCAGCAGTTCACTGACAGGTATTGACGAGCAGTACTTC. This chain joins TRBV27 and TRBJ2-7, with D perhaps matching TRBD1 (6 bases). The CDR3 covers 14 residues. CDR1 MNHEY and CDR2 SMNVEV come from the germline V gene (reference sequence). V was shortened by 4 bases and J by 5 bases, with 15 bases between the two germline ends.

The chain links TRBV7-2 to TRBJ2-7; 9 bases are shared with TRBD2. This CDR3 is built from 14 residues. Germline V gene data show CDR1 as SGHTA and CDR2 as FQGNSA. After removal of 5 bases from V and 5 bases from J, the junction contained 7 bases not matched to a gene. This CDR3 is CASSSGLARHEQYF. DNA for the CDR3: TGTGCCAGCAGCAGTGGACTAGCGAGGCACGAGCAGTACTTC.

V and J are TRBV7-8 and TRBJ2-7; TRBD2 is a possible D gene (5 bases). Germline CDR1 reads SGHVS; CDR2 reads FQNEAQ. V lost 3 bases, J lost 1 base, and 10 bases lay in between. The CDR3 runs to 14 residues. The CDR3 bases are TGTGCCAGCAGCTTGAACAGCGGATCCTACGAGCAGTACTTC. Residues: CASSLNSGSYEQYF.